Listed here are 32 T cell receptor beta chains from one sample, sequenced in a study of human T cells and chemical hapten exposure. Time point described: pre-sensitization, week 0. Treatment defined: therapeutic diphenylcyclopropenone sensitization with weekly scalp DPC. TCRdb independently ran MiXCR on the RACE reads; one entry per CDR3 protein. The data show 240,000 or so distinct CDR3 sequences, over 8% seen once. Sequences were derived from whole blood, sampled in connection with sensitization to the hapten diphenylcyclopropenone (DPC). The receptors shown here come from a woman aged 40 to 50 with alopecia areata. Some clones in this sample may be carry-over from other donors' samples.

This clonotype was seen more than once but under ten times. This chain connects TRBV27 to TRBJ2-2; 8 bases map to TRBD2. Germline CDR1 and CDR2: MNHEY and SMNVEV (reference sequence). This CDR3 is built from 18 residues. The V gene end was trimmed by 8 bases and the J gene end by 6 bases; junction bases not matched to a gene: 20. CDR3 sequence: CASPFSPAGEGRAGELFF. The CDR3 coding sequence is TGTGCCAGCCCCTTTTCCCCAGCGGGAGAGGGTAGGGCCGGGGAGCTGTTTTTT.

The chain has TRBV6-1 and TRBJ2-3; D gene uncertain. Trimming left V 2 bases short and J 0 bases short, with 6 bases between. Germline V gives CDR1 MNHNS, CDR2 SASEGT. The CDR3 is 14 residues long. The CDR3 sequence: CASSELRSTDTQYF. In nucleotides, the CDR3 is TGTGCCAGCAGTGAACTGCGCAGCACAGATACGCAGTATTTT.

CDR3 amino acids: CASSRDSDYGYTF. In DNA, the CDR3 is TGTGCCAGCAGCAGGGACAGCGACTATGGCTACACCTTC. This rearrangement joins TRBV6-2 or TRBV6-3 to TRBJ1-2, with 7 bases matching TRBD1. Trimming took 6 bases from V and 3 from J; bases not matched to a gene: 4. Germline V gives CDR1 MNHEY, CDR2 SVGEGT. The CDR3 spans 13 residues.

Many counts were recorded for this clonotype. The rearrangement links TRBV29-1 to TRBJ2-1, with 7 bases fitting TRBD2. This CDR3 has 16 residues. Germline CDR1 and CDR2: SQVTM and ANQGSEA. The ends lost 1 base at V and 0 bases at J; junction bases unmatched: 6. In DNA, the CDR3 is TGCAGCGTTGAAGGCCTAGCGGTCTTCTCCTACAATGAGCAGTTCTTC. This sequence encodes CSVEGLAVFSYNEQFF.

This clonotype showed up just a few times. The chain recombines TRBV12-3 or TRBV12-4 with TRBJ1-2, with D perhaps matching TRBD1 (6 bases). V was trimmed by 6 bases and J by 3 bases, leaving 17 bases between them. CDR3 length: 15 amino acids. CDR3 sequence reads: CASSSLGGPDYGYTF. CDR3 sequence (DNA): TGTGCCAGCAGCTCCTTAGGGGGGCCGGACTATGGCTACACCTTC.

The chain uses TRBV20-1 and TRBJ2-3, with 8 nucleotides matching TRBD1. Germline V gene sequence: CDR1 DFQATT, CDR2 SNEGSKA (reference sequence). The CDR3 covers 13 residues. J gave up 6 bases and V 4 bases, and 6 bases lay outside the gene matches. CDR3 bases: TGCAGTGCTACCTTGACAGGGGCTGATACGCAGTATTTT. This encodes CSATLTGADTQYF.

The chain combines TRBV29-1 with TRBJ2-2; tentatively, D is TRBD1 (6 bases). Germline CDR1 and CDR2: SQVTM and ANQGSEA. V was shortened by 6 bases and J by 1 base, with 9 bases between the two germline ends. The CDR3 sequence is 13 residues long. CDR3 in DNA: TGCAGCGTGGGGGCAAGGAACACCGGGGAGCTGTTTTTT. It yields the protein CSVGARNTGELFF.

This clonotype was counted a few times. The rearrangement uses TRBV6-5 and TRBJ1-2, with D possibly matching TRBD1 (6 bases). Germline CDR1 MNHEY, CDR2 SVGAGI. This CDR3 has 16 amino acids. V dropped 6 bases and J dropped 4 bases, with 21 bases sitting between them. CDR3 residues: CASRLNRVWMAYGYTF. The CDR3 nucleotides read TGTGCCAGCAGGCTCAACAGGGTTTGGATGGCCTATGGCTACACCTTC.

This clonotype turned up a few times. This chain links TRBV12-3 or TRBV12-4 with TRBJ2-1; TRBD2 matches at 8 bases. Trimming at V came to 3 bases and at J to 10 bases, leaving 5 bases not matched to a gene. This CDR3 comprises 13 residues. This CDR3 reads CASSFTAGEEQFF. Here the CDR3 DNA reads TGTGCCAGCAGTTTCACAGCGGGAGAAGAGCAGTTCTTC.

This chain uses TRBV6-2 or TRBV6-3 with TRBJ2-5, with D perhaps matching TRBD2 (6 bases). CDR3 length: 17 residues. V was shortened by 6 bases and J by 1 base, with 21 bases between the two germline ends. The germline gives CDR1 MNHEY, CDR2 SVGEGT. In DNA, the CDR3 is TGTGCCAGCAGCCCGCCCCGGGGCGGGAATTTCCAAGAGACCCAGTACTTC. It is translated as CASSPPRGGNFQETQYF.

The genes are TRBV19 and TRBJ2-1, with 8 nucleotides matching TRBD2. After removal of 5 bases from V and 6 bases from J, the junction contained 6 bases not matched to a gene. There are 14 residues in the CDR3. Germline V gives CDR1 LNHDA, CDR2 SQIVND (reference sequence). The CDR3 bases are TGTGCCAGTAGTCCCCGACTAGCGAGCAATGAGCAGTTCTTC. It codes for CASSPRLASNEQFF.

The chain links TRBV5-1 to TRBJ2-7, with a tentative D call TRBD1 (5 bases). This CDR3 has 15 amino acids. Germline V gene sequence: CDR1 SGHRS, CDR2 YFSETQ. Trimming took off 0 bases at V and 6 bases at J, with 16 bases between the two ends. CDR3 nucleotide sequence: TGCGCCAGCAGCTTGGCCAATCAGGGCGTGGGCGAGCAGTACTTC. This sequence encodes CASSLANQGVGEQYF.

This clonotype has a handful of counts. CDR3 protein: CASHSVPTSGSSYEQYF. The DNA for the CDR3 is TGTGCCTCCCATTCAGTCCCCACTAGCGGGAGCTCCTACGAGCAGTACTTC. This sequence joins TRBV10-3 and TRBJ2-7; 11 positions match TRBD2. The CDR3 sequence is 17 residues long. The J segment lost 0 bases and the V segment lost 11 bases, leaving 15 bases of the junction unmatched. The germline CDR1 and CDR2 sequences are ENHRY and SYGVKD.

This clonotype has just a few counts. The chain uses TRBV28 and TRBJ2-4, with 8 bases fitting TRBD1. The CDR3 loop spans 17 amino acids. CDR1 and CDR2 (germline): MDHEN, SYDVKM. V lost 6 bases and J lost 2; bases outside the gene matches: 12. The CDR3 loop reads CASRSPIRQGTKNIQYF. The CDR3 nucleotides read TGTGCCAGCAGATCTCCAATCCGACAGGGGACCAAAAACATTCAGTACTTC.

The chain uses TRBV9 and TRBJ2-7; TRBD1 aligns across 12 bases. V shed 4 bases, J shed 7 bases, and the junction held 6 bases outside the gene matches. The CDR3 is made up of 14 amino acids. CDR1 SGDLS and CDR2 YYNGEE come from the germline V gene. DNA for the CDR3: TGTGCCAGCAGCCCGGGACAGGGGGCTTGGGAGCAGTACTTC. Translating gives CASSPGQGAWEQYF. The full variable domain, completed using reference TRBV9 and TRBJ2-7, is DSGVTQTPKHLITATGQRVTLRCSPRSGDLSVYWYQQSLDQGLQFLIQYYNGEERAKGNILERFSAQQFPDLHSELNLSSLELGDSALYFCASSPGQGAWEQYFGPGTRLTVT.

This clonotype was seen only a few times. The chain recombines TRBV7-8 with TRBJ1-2, with 10 bases that match TRBD1. The V and J ends lost 0 bases and 2 bases, in that order; junction bases with no gene match: 6. The CDR3 spans 17 residues. Germline V gene sequence: CDR1 SGHVS, CDR2 FQNEAQ. The CDR3 coding sequence is TGTGCCAGCAGCTTAGCGGGACAGGGGATTTACAACTATGGCTACACCTTC. Translation: CASSLAGQGIYNYGYTF. The full variable domain, completed using reference TRBV7-8 and TRBJ1-2, is GAGVSQSPRYKVAKRGQDVALRCDPISGHVSLFWYQQALGQGPEFLTYFQNEAQLDKSGLPSDRFFAERPEGSVSTLKIQRTQQEDSAVYLCASSLAGQGIYNYGYTFGSGTRLTVV.

This clonotype has just a few counts. V is TRBV29-1 and J is TRBJ1-2; D remains unclear. V was pared by 4 bases and J by 8 bases, with 14 bases between. There are 12 residues in the CDR3. CDR1 and CDR2 from the germline V gene are SQVTM and ANQGSEA. This CDR3 reads CSVVNFSYGYTF. The CDR3 DNA reads as TGCAGCGTTGTTAACTTCTCTTACGGCTACACCTTC.

This clonotype came up many times. The chain uses TRBV20-1 and TRBJ2-1, with 11 bases aligning to TRBD2. The CDR3 runs to 19 residues. CDR1 and CDR2 from the germline V gene are DFQATT and SNEGSKA (reference sequence). V gave up 1 base and J gave up 7 bases; unmatched junction bases: 18. CDR3 in amino acids: CSARGLAGFPGVAGNEQFF. Written as DNA, the CDR3 is TGCAGTGCTAGAGGACTAGCGGGATTCCCTGGAGTGGCTGGGAATGAGCAGTTCTTC.

This clonotype was seen only a few times. This chain links TRBV7-8 with TRBJ2-5, with TRBD2 matching 8 bases. V lost 2 bases to trimming and J lost 6 bases; unmatched junction nucleotides: 8. The CDR3 spans 15 residues. The germline V gene has CDR1 SGHVS and CDR2 FQNEAQ. CDR3 in amino acids: CASSLLSGSPKTQYF. The CDR3 nucleotides read TGTGCCAGCAGCTTACTCAGCGGGAGCCCAAAGACCCAGTACTTC.

This clonotype was observed a handful of times. The chain couples TRBV6-1 to TRBJ2-6; maybe TRBD2 (5 bases). The CDR3 runs 15 residues. Germline CDR1 and CDR2: MNHNS and SASEGT. V lost 7 bases to trimming and J lost 2 bases, with 12 bases between them. The CDR3 protein is CASKGSSAGANVLTF. Written as DNA, the CDR3 is TGTGCCAGCAAAGGGAGTAGTGCTGGGGCCAACGTCCTGACTTTC.

This clonotype has a single count. The chain employs TRBV7-2 and TRBJ1-1; no firm D call. The CDR3 sequence is 15 residues long. V was pared by 1 base and J by 10 bases, with 19 bases between. The germline V gene has CDR1 SGHTA and CDR2 FQGNSA. The CDR3 sequence: CASSLGQVTKLGAFF. CDR3 sequence (DNA): TGTGCCAGCAGCTTAGGGCAGGTTACGAAATTGGGAGCTTTCTTT.

This chain joins TRBV7-2 and TRBJ2-1, with TRBD2 matching 10 bases. This CDR3 is 13 amino acids long. Germline V gene data show CDR1 as SGHTA and CDR2 as FQGNSA. The J segment lost 3 bases and the V segment lost 10 bases, leaving 3 bases of the junction unmatched. CDR3: CATGTSVYNEQFF. Here the CDR3 DNA reads TGTGCCACCGGGACTAGCGTCTACAATGAGCAGTTCTTC.

This clonotype was observed many times. V and J are TRBV6-2 or TRBV6-3 and TRBJ2-7, with 7 nucleotides matching TRBD1. This CDR3 has 15 residues. Germline values: CDR1 MNHEY, CDR2 SVGEGT. The junction had 12 bases not matched to a gene; V was cut back by 6 bases and J by 4 bases. The CDR3 DNA sequence: TGTGCCAGCAGGGATATGACAGGGCGCGGATACGAGCAGTACTTC. This encodes CASRDMTGRGYEQYF.

This clonotype was seen repeatedly, ten times or more. The chain uses TRBV5-6 and TRBJ2-5, with D hard to call. Germline CDR1 and CDR2: SGHDT and YYEEEE. The CDR3 consists of 12 residues. Trimming left V 3 bases short and J 2 bases short, with 5 bases between. For the CDR3, the DNA is TGTGCCAGCAGCTGGGGACAAGAGACCCAGTACTTC. This encodes CASSWGQETQYF.

This chain joins TRBV7-3 and TRBJ2-5; 8 positions agree with TRBD1. The CDR3 loop spans 14 amino acids. Germline V gives CDR1 SGHTA, CDR2 FQGTGA. After removal of 4 bases from V and 3 bases from J, the junction contained 4 bases not matched to a gene. The CDR3: CASSSQGGEETQYF. The CDR3, as DNA: TGTGCCAGCAGCTCACAGGGGGGAGAAGAGACCCAGTACTTC.

Ten or more counts support this clonotype. The V and J genes are TRBV6-6 and TRBJ2-1; D is undetermined. Germline loops: CDR1 MNHNY, CDR2 SVGAGI (reference sequence). V shed 6 bases and J shed 8 bases, with 14 bases lying between them. The CDR3 contains 13 residues. The CDR3 protein is CASSPSPMDEQFF. In DNA form, the CDR3 reads TGTGCCAGCAGCCCGTCGCCCATGGATGAGCAGTTCTTC.

This clonotype showed up many times. The chain has TRBV7-9 and TRBJ2-2; D ambiguous. The germline V gene has CDR1 SEHNR and CDR2 FQNEAQ (reference sequence). The CDR3 consists of 12 residues. V was pared by 5 bases and J by 5 bases, with 6 bases between. This chain's CDR3 is CASSPRTGELFF. Here the CDR3 DNA reads TGTGCCAGCAGCCCACGGACCGGGGAGCTGTTTTTT.

The CDR3 sequence is CASGWTGGGSGANVLTF. As DNA, the CDR3 is TGTGCCAGCGGTTGGACAGGGGGCGGATCTGGGGCCAACGTCCTGACTTTC. The rearrangement uses TRBV7-2 and TRBJ2-6; 11 bases fit TRBD1. The CDR3 contains 17 residues. Trimming took 8 bases from V and 1 from J; bases not matched to a gene: 7. Germline-derived CDR1 and CDR2 are SGHTA and FQGNSA. The full variable domain, with the rest looked up from reference TRBV7-2 and TRBJ2-6, is GAGVSQSPSNKVTEKGKDVELRCDPISGHTALYWYRQSLGQGLEFLIYFQGNSAPDKSGLPSDRFSAERTGGSVSTLTIQRTQQEDSAVYLCASGWTGGGSGANVLTFGAGSRLTVL.

In this sample, this clonotype turned up a few times. The chain uses TRBV10-3 and TRBJ2-5; D may be TRBD2 (5 bases). This CDR3 region has 16 residues. V was trimmed by 0 bases and J by 5 bases, leaving 16 bases between them. Germline V gives CDR1 ENHRY, CDR2 SYGVKD. This chain's CDR3 is CAISESGRGSRETQYF. In DNA form, the CDR3 reads TGTGCCATCAGTGAGTCTGGCCGGGGTAGCAGGGAGACCCAGTACTTC.

V usage is TRBV6-6 and J usage is TRBJ2-3; the D gene is possibly TRBD2 (5 bases). V shed 6 bases and J shed 2 bases, with 15 bases lying between them. The CDR3 covers 15 residues. Germline V gives CDR1 MNHNY, CDR2 SVGAGI (reference sequence). CDR3 protein: CASRSLGLPTDTQYF. Written as DNA, the CDR3 is TGTGCCAGCAGGAGCCTCGGACTCCCCACAGATACGCAGTATTTT.

This clonotype was seen a handful of times. The CDR3 spells CSVEGAGRGYF. The CDR3 coding sequence is TGCAGCGTTGAAGGGGCGGGAAGAGGTTACTTC. The genes are TRBV29-1 and TRBJ2-4; D perhaps matches TRBD2 (6 bases). From germline, CDR1 is SQVTM and CDR2 ANQGSEA. The CDR3 consists of 11 residues. Trimming left V 1 base short and J 16 bases short, with 14 bases between.

This clonotype was counted ten times or more. The CDR3 DNA reads as TGTGCCAGCACCACAGGAGTATCCACTGAAGCTTTCTTT. Residues: CASTTGVSTEAFF. V gene TRBV28 combines with J gene TRBJ1-1; D is perhaps TRBD1 (5 bases). There are 13 residues in the CDR3. Looked up from germline, CDR1 is MDHEN and CDR2 is SYDVKM. V shed 7 bases and J shed 4 bases, with 13 bases lying between them.